A single TCR beta chain is shown here with its context. Its binding antigen is unknown. No per-base quality is available; no much larger clone lies one base away. CDR1 and CDR2 were assigned from the germline V gene as MNHEY and SVGAGI. The CDR3 has 12 amino acids, counting the end cysteine and phenylalanine. Only the CDR3 DNA is retained, 36 bases long and in frame from the first base. The junction shows trimming of 0 bases on V and 14 bases on J, plus 8 bases between the germline ends. The entry originates in a study of beta chain features in type 1 diabetes (dated by TCRdb to the late 2010s). The study in broad terms: Patients and healthy donors did not differ in mean age, gender distribution, total cell number or subset yield. The study compared TCRB repertoires of sorted circulating CD4+ T cell subsets between recently diagnosed type 1 diabetes patients and matched healthy donors. A total of roughly 100 million sorted cells were examined across all samples, and the number of cells per subset was strongly correlated with RNA yield. Regulatory and stem cell-like memory subsets were isolated from only 8 patients and roughly 8 healthy donors, whereas naive and central memory subsets came from all 30 or so donors.

The full study reports these points: Naive, central memory and regulatory TCRB repertoires appeared to be more alike among patients than among healthy donors. A moderate but significant shortening of TCRB CDR3 length was observed in type 1 diabetes patients in all four CD4+ subsets. Sequencing cDNA rather than genomic DNA could over-represent highly expressing activated cells, although activation and CD3 levels did not differ between groups. PCR may preferentially amplify shorter templates, but because patient and control samples were amplified and corrected together, any resulting skew would affect both groups equally. Fewer insertions and more nucleotide deletions at VDJ recombination sites were observed in patients with type 1 diabetes, implying thymic rearrangement abnormalities. Because small numbers of individuals were included in the HLA sub-analyses, any influence of HLA type on TCRB rearrangement was left unresolved.

Each donor gave one peripheral blood draw, averaging approximately 0.12 L, which was collected into heparinised tubes. Naive, central memory, regulatory and stem cell-like memory CD4+ T cells were sorted on a BD FACSAria II using a panel including CD45RO, CCR7, CD25, CD127, CD95 and CD27. All sorted populations exceeded 95% purity. PBMCs were separated immediately by Lymphoprep density gradient centrifugation and were stained directly, without being cultured. So that batch effects would be minimized, each experiment stained and sorted samples in pairs, pairing one healthy donor with one patient. The High Capacity cDNA Reverse Transcription Kit was used to reverse transcribe all of the isolated RNA, meaning that expressed TCRB transcripts were what got sequenced. Naive, central memory and regulatory T cell samples underwent deep immunoSEQ sequencing, averaging around 4 million total reads per sample. Sorted cells were lysed in RLT buffer and RNA was extracted with DNase-treated RNeasy Micro or Mini kits, depending on cell number. Each cell subset was processed on its own to prevent cross-contamination, while patient and healthy donor samples were processed together. The immunoSEQ multiplex PCR was used to amplify TCRB sequences from cDNA, yielding 87-bp fragments that span the CDR3 region. Sequencing of the amplicons was performed on the Illumina HiSeq platform. The published analysis was carried out like this. Synthetic template baselines were used to correct PCR bias computationally, reads within Hamming distance 2 were collapsed, and singletons that could not be merged were discarded. Reads were aligned to IMGT to assign V, D and J genes, CDR3 length, and insertions or deletions at six rearrangement sites. Within each subset, clonotype counts were normalized to sorted cell number, after which true diversity and Gini coefficients were computed with the tcR R package. The overlap coefficient, calculated on TCRB nucleotide sequences, was used to quantify repertoire sharing. Out-of-frame TCRB sequences from naive cells were analyzed as a proxy for the pre-selection repertoire. TCRdb limited this immuneACCESS table to in-frame rearrangements with V and J called. A share of clones is missing; checked studies link under half to unresolved V genes, and the rest is unexplained. D and trimming come from the DNA, and the V and J calls and clone size come from that table. Recorded for this sample are about 260,000 clones; 20% of them occurred a single time. Of the sample, around 0.028% falls within the top ten clones.

This clonotype was obtained from a woman in her forties with type 1 diabetes. The sequence is built from TRBV6-5 and TRBJ1-6, and the D gene may be TRBD1, 6 bases matching. The sequencing input was naive CD4+ T cells from blood. The cell subset or site label on this specimen signifies: true naive CD4+ T cells. The CDR3 region: CASSYSKGALHF. The nucleotide sequence is given as TGTGCCAGCAGTTACTCGAAGGGGGCCCTCCACTTT.